This T cell receptor beta chain was documented in a study of neurological immune-mediated disorders. This clonotype appeared many times. In TCRdb, the 5' RACE reads were re-called with MiXCR into one record per CDR3 protein. Here the sample spans 55,000 to 70,000 distinct CDR3 sequences, around 3% being singletons. CDR1 ENHRY and CDR2 SYGVKD come from the germline V gene. V lost 7 bases and J lost 0; bases outside the gene matches: 17. The CDR3 totals 19 residues. The receptor was derived from a woman aged 45-65 years with multiple sclerosis. The sample taken for sequencing was PBMCs. This chain connects TRBV10-3 to TRBJ2-3; TRBD2 matches 9 bases. In DNA, the CDR3 is TGTGCCATCAAGGGGACGAAGGATAGCGGGAGTGCTAGCACAGATACGCAGTATTTT. It is translated as CAIKGTKDSGSASTDTQYF.